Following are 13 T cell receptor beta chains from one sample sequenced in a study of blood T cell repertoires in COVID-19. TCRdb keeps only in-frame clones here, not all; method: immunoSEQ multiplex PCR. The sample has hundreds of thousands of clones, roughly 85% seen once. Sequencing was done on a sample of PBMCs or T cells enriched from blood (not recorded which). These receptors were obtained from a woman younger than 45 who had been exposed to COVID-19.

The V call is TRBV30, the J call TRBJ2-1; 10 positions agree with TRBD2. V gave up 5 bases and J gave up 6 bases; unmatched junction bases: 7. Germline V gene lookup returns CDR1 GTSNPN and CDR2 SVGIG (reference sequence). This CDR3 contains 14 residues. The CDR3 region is CAWLIAGGSNEQFF. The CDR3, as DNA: TGTGCCTGGTTAATAGCGGGAGGCTCCAATGAGCAGTTCTTC.

CDR3 nucleotide sequence: TGCGCCAGCAGCGGTTCCAGGGGTGGCTCAACTAATGAAAAACTGTTTTTT. The encoded protein is CASSGSRGGSTNEKLFF. The chain joins TRBV5-1 to TRBJ1-4, with TRBD1 as a possible D gene (6 bases). This CDR3 spans 17 amino acids. The V end was cut by 4 bases, the J end by 0 bases, with 16 bases between. Germline values: CDR1 SGHRS, CDR2 YFSETQ.

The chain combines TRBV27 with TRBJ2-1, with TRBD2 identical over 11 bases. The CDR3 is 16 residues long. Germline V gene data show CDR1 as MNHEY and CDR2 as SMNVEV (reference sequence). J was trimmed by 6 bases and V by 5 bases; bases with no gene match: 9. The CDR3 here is CASSVIAGGPPNEQFF. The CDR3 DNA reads TGTGCCAGCAGTGTCATAGCGGGAGGGCCGCCCAATGAGCAGTTCTTC.

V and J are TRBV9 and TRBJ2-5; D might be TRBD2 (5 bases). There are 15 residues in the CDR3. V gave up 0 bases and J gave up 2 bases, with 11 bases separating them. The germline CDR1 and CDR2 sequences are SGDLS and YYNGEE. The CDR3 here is CASSVAVGEQETQYF. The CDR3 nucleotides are TGTGCCAGCAGCGTAGCTGTCGGGGAGCAAGAGACCCAGTACTTC.

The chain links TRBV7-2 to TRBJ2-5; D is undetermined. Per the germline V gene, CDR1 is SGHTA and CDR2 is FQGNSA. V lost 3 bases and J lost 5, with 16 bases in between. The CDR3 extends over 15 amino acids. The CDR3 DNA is TGTGCCAGCAGCTTCTCCCACAGTATTGTGGAGACCCAGTACTTC. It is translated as CASSFSHSIVETQYF.

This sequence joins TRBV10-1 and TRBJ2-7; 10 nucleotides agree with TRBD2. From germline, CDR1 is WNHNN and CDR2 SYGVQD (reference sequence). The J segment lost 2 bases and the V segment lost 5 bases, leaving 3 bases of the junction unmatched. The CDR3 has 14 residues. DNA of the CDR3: TGCGCCAGCAGTTTAGCGGGGGGTACCTACGAGCAGTACTTC. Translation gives CASSLAGGTYEQYF.

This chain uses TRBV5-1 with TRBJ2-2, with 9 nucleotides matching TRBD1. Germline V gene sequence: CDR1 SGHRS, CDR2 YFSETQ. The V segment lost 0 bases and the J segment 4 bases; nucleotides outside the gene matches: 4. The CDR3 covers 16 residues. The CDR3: CASSLVQGAGTGELFF. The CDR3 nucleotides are TGCGCCAGCAGCTTGGTACAGGGGGCTGGCACCGGGGAGCTGTTTTTT. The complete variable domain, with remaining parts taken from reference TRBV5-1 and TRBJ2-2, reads KAGVTQTPRYLIKTRGQQVTLSCSPISGHRSVSWYQQTPGQGLQFLFEYFSETQRNKGNFPGRFSGRQFSNSRSEMNVSTLELGDSALYLCASSLVQGAGTGELFFGEGSRLTVL.

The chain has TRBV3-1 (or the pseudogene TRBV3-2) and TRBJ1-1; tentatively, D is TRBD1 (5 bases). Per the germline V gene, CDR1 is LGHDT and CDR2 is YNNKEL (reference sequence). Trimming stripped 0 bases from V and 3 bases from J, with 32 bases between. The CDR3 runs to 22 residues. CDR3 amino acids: CASSQEWRRGRRGGSFDTEAFF. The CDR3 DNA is TGTGCCAGCAGCCAAGAATGGAGGCGCGGGCGGCGGGGGGGTTCTTTCGACACTGAAGCTTTCTTT.

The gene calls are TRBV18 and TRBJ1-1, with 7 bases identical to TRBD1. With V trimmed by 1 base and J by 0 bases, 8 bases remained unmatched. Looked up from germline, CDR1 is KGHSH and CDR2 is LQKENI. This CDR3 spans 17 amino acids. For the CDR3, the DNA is TGTGCCAGCTCACCACAGGGGGCTAAGAGCGTGAACACTGAAGCTTTCTTT. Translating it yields CASSPQGAKSVNTEAFF. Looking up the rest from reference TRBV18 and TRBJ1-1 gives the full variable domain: NAGVMQNPRHLVRRRGQEARLRCSPMKGHSHVYWYRQLPEEGLKFMVYLQKENIIDESGMPKERFSAEFPKEGPSILRIQQVVRGDSAAYFCASSPQGAKSVNTEAFFGQGTRLTVV.

CDR3 sequence reads: CASSSHPGLAGYEQYF. CDR3 coding DNA: TGTGCCAGCAGTTCACATCCAGGACTAGCGGGTTACGAGCAGTACTTC. V is TRBV6-2 or TRBV6-3 and J is TRBJ2-7; 11 bases are a match to TRBD2. Germline CDR1 is MNHEY and CDR2 is SVGEGT. The CDR3 extends over 16 amino acids. Trimming at V came to 4 bases and at J to 4 bases, leaving 9 bases not matched to a gene.

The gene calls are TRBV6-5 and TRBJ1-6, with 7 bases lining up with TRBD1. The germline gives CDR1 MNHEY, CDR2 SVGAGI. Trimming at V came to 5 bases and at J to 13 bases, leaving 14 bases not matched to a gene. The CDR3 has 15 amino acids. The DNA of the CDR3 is TGTGCCAGCAGTCAGAAGTACCGGGACAGTTGGCCCCTCCACTTT. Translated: CASSQKYRDSWPLHF.

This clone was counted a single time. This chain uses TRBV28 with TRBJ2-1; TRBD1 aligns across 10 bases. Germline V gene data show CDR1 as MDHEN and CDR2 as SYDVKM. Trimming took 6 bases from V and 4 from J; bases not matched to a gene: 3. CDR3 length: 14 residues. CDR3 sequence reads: CASRLDRGYNEQFF. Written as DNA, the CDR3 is TGTGCCAGCAGATTGGACAGGGGGTACAATGAGCAGTTCTTC.

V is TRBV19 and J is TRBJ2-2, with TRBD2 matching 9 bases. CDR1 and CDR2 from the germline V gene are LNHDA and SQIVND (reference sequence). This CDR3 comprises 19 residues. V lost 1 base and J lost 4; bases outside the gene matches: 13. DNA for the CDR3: TGTGCCAGTAGTATAGTAACAATTCGACTAGCGGATTCCACCGGGGAGCTGTTTTTT. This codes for CASSIVTIRLADSTGELFF.